Shown below are 18 T cell receptor beta chains from a single sample sequenced in a study of OX40 agonist ivuxolimab in advanced cancers. Assay used: immunoSEQ multiplex PCR; TCRdb lists only in-frame clones, some missing. The sample carries tens of thousands of clones, about nine tenths recorded once. This sample comprised CD4+ or CD8+ T cells sorted from blood, obtained in a trial of the OX40 agonist ivuxolimab. The receptors stem from an adult with an advanced solid tumor such as melanoma, head and neck, liver or kidney cancer.

The gene calls are TRBV5-1 and TRBJ2-2, with D possibly TRBD2 on 6 matching bases. Germline CDR1 reads SGHRS; CDR2 reads YFSETQ. The germline V and J ends were trimmed by 5 bases and 2 bases, with 10 bases remaining between them. The CDR3 is made up of 14 amino acids. The CDR3 sequence is CASRPLANTGELFF. The CDR3 coding sequence is TGCGCCAGCAGACCACTAGCCAACACCGGGGAGCTGTTTTTT.

This clone was seen a handful of times. This chain joins TRBV4-2 and TRBJ1-1; no definite D call. CDR1 and CDR2 from the germline V gene are LGHNA and YNFKEQ. The CDR3 loop spans 15 amino acids. The V end lost 1 base, the J end lost 3 bases, and 12 bases lay between the germline ends. The DNA of the CDR3 is TGTGCCAGCAGCCAAGTAACGGGCATGCACACTGAAGCTTTCTTT. It specifies CASSQVTGMHTEAFF.

V and J are TRBV7-9 and TRBJ2-5; D assignment may be TRBD1 or TRBD2 (5 bases each). V lost 4 bases to trimming and J lost 5 bases, with 8 bases between them. Looked up from germline, CDR1 is SEHNR and CDR2 is FQNEAQ (reference sequence). This CDR3 region has 12 residues. CDR3 coding DNA: TGTGCCAGCAGCTCGGGACCCGAGACCCAGTACTTC. Translation: CASSSGPETQYF.

The chain employs TRBV6-6 and TRBJ2-1, with TRBD1 matching 7 bases. Germline CDR1 is MNHNY and CDR2 is SVGAGI (reference sequence). J was trimmed by 5 bases and V by 3 bases; bases with no gene match: 7. The CDR3 runs 15 residues. In DNA form, the CDR3 reads TGTGCCAGCAGTTATTTTAGGACAGGCCACAATGAGCAGTTCTTC. Protein sequence: CASSYFRTGHNEQFF.

The chain recombines TRBV4-2 with TRBJ2-1, with 9 bases that match TRBD2. Germline values: CDR1 LGHNA, CDR2 YNFKEQ. This CDR3 is built from 17 residues. V gave up 1 base and J gave up 4 bases; unmatched junction bases: 8. The CDR3 spells CASSQAQGSGGYNEQFF. Here the CDR3 DNA reads TGTGCCAGCAGCCAAGCGCAGGGTAGCGGGGGTTACAATGAGCAGTTCTTC.

The rearrangement uses TRBV30 and TRBJ1-1; D not resolved. The CDR3 runs to 11 residues. V was clipped by 4 bases and J by 4 bases, with 7 bases between them. Germline V lookup: CDR1 GTSNPN, CDR2 SVGIG (reference sequence). The CDR3 bases are TGTGCCTGGACCCAAGGCACTGAAGCTTTCTTT. Encoded protein: CAWTQGTEAFF.

CDR3 nucleotide sequence: TGTGCCAGCAGCTTAGAAGGGCGTCTAGCGGGAGTGGAGACCCAGTACTTC. Protein product: CASSLEGRLAGVETQYF. The chain combines TRBV7-2 with TRBJ2-5, with 10 bases that match TRBD2. Unmatched junction bases numbered 10, after V lost 1 base and J lost 5 bases. Per the germline V gene, CDR1 is SGHTA and CDR2 is FQGNSA. This CDR3 is built from 17 residues.

The chain is built from TRBV7-9 and TRBJ1-5; D is possibly TRBD1 (6 bases). In germline, CDR1 is SEHNR, CDR2 FQNEAQ (reference sequence). The CDR3 sequence is 12 residues long. V gave up 4 bases and J gave up 5 bases, with 6 bases separating them. The CDR3 sequence is CASSSGDQPQHF. The CDR3 region has the DNA TGTGCCAGCAGCTCAGGGGATCAGCCCCAGCATTTT.

This chain connects TRBV18 to TRBJ2-5; 8 bases match TRBD2. The CDR3 sequence is 16 residues long. J was trimmed by 4 bases and V by 3 bases; bases with no gene match: 10. Germline V gene data show CDR1 as KGHSH and CDR2 as LQKENI. CDR3 nucleotide sequence: TGTGCCAGCTCACCCCGAGGTAGCGGGGTGTCAGAGACCCAGTACTTC. This codes for CASSPRGSGVSETQYF.

The sample holds one count of this clone. The DNA of the CDR3 is TGTGCCAGCAGCCCCGGGAGGTCCTACAATGAGCAGTTCTTC. It specifies CASSPGRSYNEQFF. The V gene is TRBV9, the J gene TRBJ2-1; 7 nucleotides match TRBD2. The CDR3 sequence is 14 residues long. The junction had 2 bases not matched to a gene; V was cut back by 4 bases and J by 1 base. Germline-derived CDR1 and CDR2 are SGDLS and YYNGEE.

This rearrangement joins TRBV18 to TRBJ1-1; D unresolved. Trimming left V 3 bases short and J 1 base short, with 6 bases between. CDR1 KGHSH and CDR2 LQKENI come from the germline V gene. There are 13 residues in the CDR3. This chain's CDR3 is CASSPGQNTEAFF. The CDR3 DNA follows: TGTGCCAGCTCACCGGGTCAGAACACTGAAGCTTTCTTT.

The genes are TRBV6-5 and TRBJ2-7, with 8 bases identical to TRBD1. V shed 6 bases and J 5 bases; nucleotides not matched to a gene: 3. CDR1 and CDR2 (germline): MNHEY, SVGAGI. The CDR3 extends over 12 amino acids. The CDR3 DNA reads TGTGCCAGCAGGCAGGGGGCCCACGAGCAGTACTTC. It encodes CASRQGAHEQYF.

V gene TRBV28 combines with J gene TRBJ2-6; 7 bases are a match to TRBD2. This CDR3 region has 19 residues. The V gene end was trimmed by 4 bases and the J gene end by 0 bases; junction bases not matched to a gene: 12. The germline CDR1 and CDR2 sequences are MDHEN and SYDVKM. The CDR3 coding sequence is TGTGCCAGCAGTTCCCCCCCGAGTCGCGGGGGCTCTGGGGCCAACGTCCTGACTTTC. Protein: CASSSPPSRGGSGANVLTF. The full variable domain, completed using reference TRBV28 and TRBJ2-6, is DVKVTQSSRYLVKRTGEKVFLECVQDMDHENMFWYRQDPGLGLRLIYFSYDVKMKEKGDIPEGYSVSREKKERFSLILESASTNQTSMYLCASSSPPSRGGSGANVLTFGAGSRLTVL.

The J gene is TRBJ1-1, the V gene TRBV28; perhaps TRBD1 as D (6 bases). V shed 7 bases and J shed 12 bases, with 21 bases lying between them. This CDR3 is built from 13 residues. Germline values: CDR1 MDHEN, CDR2 SYDVKM. CDR3 DNA sequence: TGTGCCAGCACCGCGGACAGCTTAAATCGGCCTTTCTTT. Translated: CASTADSLNRPFF. Full variable domain (missing parts from reference TRBV28 and TRBJ1-1): DVKVTQSSRYLVKRTGEKVFLECVQDMDHENMFWYRQDPGLGLRLIYFSYDVKMKEKGDIPEGYSVSREKKERFSLILESASTNQTSMYLCASTADSLNRPFFGQGTRLTVV.

The chain links TRBV28 to TRBJ1-5; 7 bases agree with TRBD1. Germline CDR1 and CDR2: MDHEN and SYDVKM. The CDR3 runs to 14 residues. V lost 2 bases, J lost 5 bases, and 3 bases stayed unmatched. Here the CDR3 DNA reads TGTGCCAGCAGTTTAGAACAGGGGCATCAGCCCCAGCATTTT. It translates to CASSLEQGHQPQHF.

This chain uses TRBV7-8 with TRBJ1-2; 7 bases match TRBD1. With V trimmed by 5 bases and J by 4 bases, 10 bases remained unmatched. This CDR3 is 15 amino acids long. Germline loops: CDR1 SGHVS, CDR2 FQNEAQ. Here the CDR3 reads CASSHGTADFYGYTF. The CDR3 nucleotides read TGTGCCAGCAGCCACGGGACAGCTGACTTCTATGGCTACACCTTC.

This CDR3 reads CASSTRQATFFLRNQPQHF. CDR3 bases: TGTGCCAGCAGCACTCGACAGGCGACCTTCTTTTTGCGCAATCAGCCCCAGCATTTT. The genes are TRBV11-3 and TRBJ1-5, with a weak D call TRBD1 (6 bases). The CDR3 totals 19 residues. V lost 5 bases and J 2 bases, leaving 25 bases between the germline ends. Germline CDR1 is SGHNT and CDR2 is YENEEA.

The gene calls are TRBV28 and TRBJ2-2, with 13 positions matching TRBD2. Germline assignment: CDR1 MDHEN and CDR2 SYDVKM. This CDR3 region has 17 residues. Trimming took 2 bases from V and 5 from J; bases not matched to a gene: 5. The CDR3 sequence is CASSLGGLAGRTGELFF. In nucleotides, the CDR3 is TGTGCCAGCAGTTTAGGGGGACTAGCGGGAAGGACCGGGGAGCTGTTTTTT.